This T cell receptor beta chain was documented in a study of cytomegalovirus exposure and HLA in healthy donors. Germline CDR1 and CDR2: SEHNR and FQNEAQ (reference sequence). V lost 0 bases, J lost 1 base, and 10 bases lay in between. The CDR3 consists of 17 residues. About this clone itself: Its antigen is unknown.

The validation cohort, a group of 90 to 150 subjects, included the donors and was separate from the roughly 670-subject first cohort. The method was immunoSEQ multiplex PCR; TCRdb's version includes in-frame clones alone and lacks a portion of them. The sample includes fewer than 250,000 clones, approximately 90% of them seen just once. Study-wide findings and caveats: Specific recognition of CMV antigens was confirmed in vitro for three chains (all CMV-associated).

Sequencing used PBMCs. The chain joins TRBV7-9 to TRBJ1-6; D is undetermined. The receptor's source is a man between 18 and 35 years old in good health and CMV-seronegative. CDR3 coding DNA: TGTGCCAGCAGCTTAGCCCCGGGTTCATCCTATAATTCACCCCTCCACTTT. This codes for CASSLAPGSSYNSPLHF.